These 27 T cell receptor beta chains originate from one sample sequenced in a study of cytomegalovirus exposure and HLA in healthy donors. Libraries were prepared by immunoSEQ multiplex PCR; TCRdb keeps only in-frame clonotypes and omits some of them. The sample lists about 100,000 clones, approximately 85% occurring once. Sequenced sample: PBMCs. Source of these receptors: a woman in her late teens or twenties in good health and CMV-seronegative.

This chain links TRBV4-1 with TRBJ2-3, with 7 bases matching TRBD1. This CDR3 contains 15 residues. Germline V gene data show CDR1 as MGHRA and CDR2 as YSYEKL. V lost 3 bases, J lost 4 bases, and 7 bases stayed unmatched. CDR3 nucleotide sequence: TGCGCCAGCAGCCAGGTGGTAGGGGGCGCAGATACGCAGTATTTT. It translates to CASSQVVGGADTQYF.

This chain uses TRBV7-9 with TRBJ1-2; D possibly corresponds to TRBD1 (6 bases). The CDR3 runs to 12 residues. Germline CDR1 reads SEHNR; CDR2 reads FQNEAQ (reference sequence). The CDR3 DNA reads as TGTGCAGAGGGGGAGGGCTTTTATGGCTACACCTTC. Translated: CAEGEGFYGYTF.

The CDR3 region is CASEGVRTYNYGYTF. CDR3 coding DNA: TGTGCCAGCGAGGGGGTGCGGACGTATAACTATGGCTACACCTTC. The genes are TRBV6-1 and TRBJ1-2; maybe TRBD1 (6 bases). Germline V lookup: CDR1 MNHNS, CDR2 SASEGT. V dropped 8 bases and J dropped 1 base, with 17 bases sitting between them. The CDR3 has 15 residues.

The CDR3 sequence: CASTGLGLAGIYEQYF. The CDR3 DNA follows: TGTGCCAGCACGGGACTCGGACTAGCGGGGATCTACGAGCAGTACTTC. This chain uses TRBV27 with TRBJ2-7; 12 bases fit TRBD2. J gave up 3 bases and V 7 bases, and 10 bases lay outside the gene matches. This CDR3 is built from 16 residues. Per germline, CDR1 MNHEY and CDR2 SMNVEV (reference sequence).

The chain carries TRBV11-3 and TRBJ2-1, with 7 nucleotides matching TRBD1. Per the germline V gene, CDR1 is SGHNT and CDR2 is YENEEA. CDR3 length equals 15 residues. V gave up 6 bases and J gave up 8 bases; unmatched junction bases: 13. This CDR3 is CASSSGTPRGHEQFF. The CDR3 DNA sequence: TGTGCCAGCAGTTCCGGGACCCCAAGGGGGCATGAGCAGTTCTTC.

The CDR3 sequence: CAWSHGGRGGELFF. The CDR3 region has the DNA TGTGCCTGGTCACACGGGGGTCGGGGCGGGGAGCTGTTTTTT. The chain carries TRBV30 and TRBJ2-2, with D perhaps TRBD2 (6 bases). This CDR3 has 14 amino acids. The V and J ends lost 5 bases and 7 bases respectively, with 17 bases between them. The germline V gene encodes CDR1 GTSNPN and CDR2 SVGIG (reference sequence).

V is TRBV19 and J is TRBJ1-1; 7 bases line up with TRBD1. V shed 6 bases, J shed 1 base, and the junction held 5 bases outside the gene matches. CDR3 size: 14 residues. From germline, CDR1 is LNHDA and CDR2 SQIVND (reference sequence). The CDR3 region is CASSQAGGNTEAFF. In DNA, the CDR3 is TGTGCCAGTAGCCAAGCAGGGGGGAACACTGAAGCTTTCTTT.

CDR3 DNA: TGTGCCAGCAAGGTCAACAGGGTTAGAGGGGCCGGGGAGCTGTTTTTT. Translated, it gives CASKVNRVRGAGELFF. The genes are TRBV11-2 and TRBJ2-2, with a possible D match to TRBD1 (6 bases). The CDR3 loop spans 16 amino acids. Looked up from germline, CDR1 is SGHAT and CDR2 is FQNNGV. The germline V and J ends were trimmed by 7 bases and 6 bases, with 21 bases remaining between them.

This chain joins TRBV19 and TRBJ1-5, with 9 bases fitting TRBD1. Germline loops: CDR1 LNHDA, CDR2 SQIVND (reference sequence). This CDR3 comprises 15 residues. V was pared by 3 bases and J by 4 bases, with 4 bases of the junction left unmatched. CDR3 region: CASSMDRGFNQPQHF. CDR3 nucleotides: TGTGCCAGTAGTATGGACAGGGGATTTAATCAGCCCCAGCATTTT.

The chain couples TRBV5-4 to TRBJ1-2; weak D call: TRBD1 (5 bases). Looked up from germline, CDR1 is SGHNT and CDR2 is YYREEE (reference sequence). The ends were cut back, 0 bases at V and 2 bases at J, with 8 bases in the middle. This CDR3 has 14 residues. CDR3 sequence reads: CASSLGAGNYGYTF. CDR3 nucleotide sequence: TGTGCCAGCAGCTTGGGGGCAGGGAACTATGGCTACACCTTC.

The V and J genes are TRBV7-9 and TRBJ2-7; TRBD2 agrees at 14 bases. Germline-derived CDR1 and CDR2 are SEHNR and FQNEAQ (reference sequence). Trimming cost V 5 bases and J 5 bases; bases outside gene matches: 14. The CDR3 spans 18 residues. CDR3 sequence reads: CASSQPWTSGGRIHEQYF. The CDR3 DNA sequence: TGTGCCAGCAGCCAGCCCTGGACTAGCGGGGGGAGGATCCACGAGCAGTACTTC. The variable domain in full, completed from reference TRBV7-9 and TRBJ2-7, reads DTGVSQNPRHKITKRGQNVTFRCDPISEHNRLYWYRQTLGQGPEFLTYFQNEAQLEKSRLLSDRFSAERPKGSFSTLEIQRTEQGDSAMYLCASSQPWTSGGRIHEQYFGPGTRLTVT.

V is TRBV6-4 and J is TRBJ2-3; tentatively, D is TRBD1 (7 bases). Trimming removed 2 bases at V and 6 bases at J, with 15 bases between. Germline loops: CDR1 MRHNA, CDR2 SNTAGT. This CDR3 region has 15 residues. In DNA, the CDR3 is TGTGCCAGCAGTGACGGGACAGCGGGCATGGATACGCAGTATTTT. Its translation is CASSDGTAGMDTQYF.

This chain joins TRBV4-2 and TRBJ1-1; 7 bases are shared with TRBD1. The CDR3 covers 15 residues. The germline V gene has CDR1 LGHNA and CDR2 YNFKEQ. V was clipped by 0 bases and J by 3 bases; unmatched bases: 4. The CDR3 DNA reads TGTGCCAGCAGCCAAGATCGGACAGGCCACACTGAAGCTTTCTTT. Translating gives CASSQDRTGHTEAFF.

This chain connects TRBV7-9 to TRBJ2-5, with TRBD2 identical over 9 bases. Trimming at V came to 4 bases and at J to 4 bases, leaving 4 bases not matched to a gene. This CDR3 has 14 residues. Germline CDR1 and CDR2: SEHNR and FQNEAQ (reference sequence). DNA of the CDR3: TGTGCCAGCAGCTCGGGACTAGCAACAGAGACCCAGTACTTC. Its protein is CASSSGLATETQYF. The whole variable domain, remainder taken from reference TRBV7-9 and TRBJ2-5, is DTGVSQNPRHKITKRGQNVTFRCDPISEHNRLYWYRQTLGQGPEFLTYFQNEAQLEKSRLLSDRFSAERPKGSFSTLEIQRTEQGDSAMYLCASSSGLATETQYFGPGTRLLVL.

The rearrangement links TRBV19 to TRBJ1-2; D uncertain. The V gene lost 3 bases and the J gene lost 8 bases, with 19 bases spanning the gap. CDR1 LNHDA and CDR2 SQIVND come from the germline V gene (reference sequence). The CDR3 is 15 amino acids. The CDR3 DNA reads TGTGCCAGTAGTATCGACGGAGGTGGCACTTCGGGCTACACCTTC. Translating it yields CASSIDGGGTSGYTF.

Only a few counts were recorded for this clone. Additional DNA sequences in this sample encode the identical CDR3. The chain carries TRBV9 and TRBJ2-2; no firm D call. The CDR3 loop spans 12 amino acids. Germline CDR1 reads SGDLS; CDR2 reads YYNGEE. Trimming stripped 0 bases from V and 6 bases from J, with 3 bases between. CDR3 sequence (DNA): TGTGCCAGCAGCGTAGCTGCCGGGGAGCTGTTTTTT. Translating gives CASSVAAGELFF.

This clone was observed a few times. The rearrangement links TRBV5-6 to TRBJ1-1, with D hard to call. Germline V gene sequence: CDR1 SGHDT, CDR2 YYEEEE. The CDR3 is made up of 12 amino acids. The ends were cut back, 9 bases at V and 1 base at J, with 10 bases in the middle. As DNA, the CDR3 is TGTGCCAACATGACACAGAACACTGAAGCTTTCTTT. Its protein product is CANMTQNTEAFF. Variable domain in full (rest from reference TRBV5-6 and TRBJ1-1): DAGVTQSPTHLIKTRGQQVTLRCSPKSGHDTVSWYQQALGQGPQFIFQYYEEEERQRGNFPDRFSGHQFPNYSSELNVNALLLGDSALYLCANMTQNTEAFFGQGTRLTVV.

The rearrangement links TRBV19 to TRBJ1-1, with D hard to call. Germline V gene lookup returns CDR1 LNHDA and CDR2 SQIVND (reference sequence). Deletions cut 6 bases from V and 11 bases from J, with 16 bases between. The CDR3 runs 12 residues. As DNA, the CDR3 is TGTGCCAGTAGCCATCAGGTACCTGGGGCTTTCTTT. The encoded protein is CASSHQVPGAFF.

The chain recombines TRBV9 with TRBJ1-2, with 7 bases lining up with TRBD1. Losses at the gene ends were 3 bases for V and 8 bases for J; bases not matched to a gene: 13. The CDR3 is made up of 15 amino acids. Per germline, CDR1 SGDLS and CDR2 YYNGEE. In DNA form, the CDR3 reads TGTGCCAGCAGCGCCGGTGGGACAGCCCGCCCAGGCTACACCTTC. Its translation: CASSAGGTARPGYTF.

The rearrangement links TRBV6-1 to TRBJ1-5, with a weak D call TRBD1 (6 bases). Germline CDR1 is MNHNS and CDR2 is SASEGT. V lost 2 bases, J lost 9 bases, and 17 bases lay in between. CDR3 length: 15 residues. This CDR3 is CASSESLQGNWPQHF. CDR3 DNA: TGTGCCAGCAGTGAATCACTGCAGGGGAATTGGCCCCAGCATTTT.

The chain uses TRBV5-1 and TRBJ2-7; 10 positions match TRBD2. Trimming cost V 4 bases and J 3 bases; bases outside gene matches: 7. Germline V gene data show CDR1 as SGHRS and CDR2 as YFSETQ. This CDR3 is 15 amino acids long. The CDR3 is CASSPNSGGFYEQYF. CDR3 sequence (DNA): TGCGCCAGCAGCCCAAATAGCGGGGGGTTCTACGAGCAGTACTTC.

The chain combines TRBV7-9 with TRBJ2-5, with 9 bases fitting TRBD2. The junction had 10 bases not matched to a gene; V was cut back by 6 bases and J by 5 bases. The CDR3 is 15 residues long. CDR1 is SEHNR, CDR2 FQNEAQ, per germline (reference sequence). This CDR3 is CASSPGVAGVETQYF. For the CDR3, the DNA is TGTGCCAGCAGTCCGGGGGTAGCGGGGGTCGAGACCCAGTACTTC.

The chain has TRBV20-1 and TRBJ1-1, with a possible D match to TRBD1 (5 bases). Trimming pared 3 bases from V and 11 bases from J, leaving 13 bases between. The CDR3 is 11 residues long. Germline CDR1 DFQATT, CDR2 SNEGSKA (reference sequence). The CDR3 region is CSASRGEEAFF. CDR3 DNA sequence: TGCAGTGCTAGTCGGGGGGAGGAGGCTTTCTTT.

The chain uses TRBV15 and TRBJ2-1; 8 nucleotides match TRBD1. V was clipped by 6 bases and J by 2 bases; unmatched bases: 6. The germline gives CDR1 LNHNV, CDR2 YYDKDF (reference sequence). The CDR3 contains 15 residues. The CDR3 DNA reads TGTGCCACCAGGATGGACAGGGCCACCTACAATGAGCAGTTCTTC. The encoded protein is CATRMDRATYNEQFF.

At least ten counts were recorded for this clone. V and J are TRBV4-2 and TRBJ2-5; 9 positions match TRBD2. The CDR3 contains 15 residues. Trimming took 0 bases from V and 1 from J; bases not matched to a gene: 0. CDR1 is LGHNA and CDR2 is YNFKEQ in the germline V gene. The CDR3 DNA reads TGTGCCAGCAGCCAAGAGCGGGGGGGCCAAGAGACCCAGTACTTC. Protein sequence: CASSQERGGQETQYF.

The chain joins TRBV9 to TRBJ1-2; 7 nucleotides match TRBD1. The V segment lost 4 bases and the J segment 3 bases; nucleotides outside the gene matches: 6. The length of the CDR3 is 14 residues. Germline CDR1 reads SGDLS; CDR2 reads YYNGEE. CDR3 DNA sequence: TGTGCCAGCAGCATGACAGGGTCTGACTATGGCTACACCTTC. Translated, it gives CASSMTGSDYGYTF.

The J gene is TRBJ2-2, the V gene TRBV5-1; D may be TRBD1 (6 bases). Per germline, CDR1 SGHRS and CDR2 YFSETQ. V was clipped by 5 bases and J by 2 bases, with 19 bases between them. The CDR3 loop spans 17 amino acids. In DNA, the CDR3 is TGCGCCAGCAGGAAGGACAGCCCTACTCGTAACACCGGGGAGCTGTTTTTT. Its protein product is CASRKDSPTRNTGELFF.